This TCR beta chain was recorded in a study of identifying expanded T cells in peripheral blood. Study-level points and caveats: Around 1.2 clones differed between technical replicates, versus around 15 and 18 over time. Variance in clone template counts between approximately two-week samples significantly increased with total template count across all healthy donors.

Healthy donors had no documented immune events, such as infections, while sampled. Using immunoSEQ multiplex PCR, the repertoire was profiled, and TCRdb retains in-frame clones only, with some absent. The sample holds 55,000 to 60,000 clones, more than 70% seen once. In regard to this clone: Its antigen is undetermined. One end of the junction varies from germline; a read error may be responsible.

CDR1 SGHAT and CDR2 FQNNGV come from the germline V gene. The length of the CDR3 is 12 residues. The J gene is TRBJ1-1, the V gene TRBV11-2; no firm D call. Sequencing input: blood. The clonotype was recovered from a person aged 18-70 years in good health. CDR3 bases: TGTGCCAGCAGCCAACAGAACGCTGAAGCTTTCTTT. Its translation is CASSQQNAEAFF. Drawing the rest from reference TRBV11-2 and TRBJ1-1, the complete variable domain is EAGVAQSPRYKIIEKRQSVAFWCNPISGHATLYWYQQILGQGPKLLIQFQNNGVVDDSQLPKDRFSAERLKGVDSTLKIQPAKLEDSAVYLCASSQQNAEAFFGQGTRLTVV.